These 6 T cell receptor beta chains were sequenced from one sample in a study of Tregs in tolerant kidney transplant recipients. Sequenced by immunoSEQ multiplex PCR; TCRdb stores in-frame clones only, minus some. This sample's table reports some 15,000 clones. Mixed chimerism was transient after nonmyeloablative marrow transplants from related graft donors. Sequenced material: CD4+ T cells from blood (PBMCs), taken 12 months after the transplant. These receptors all stem from a human patient who received a combined kidney and bone marrow transplant. The graft donor may account for some of the T cells.

As to this clone: The read ends 3 residues before the CDR3 terminus; that terminus is restored from the germline J gene. The chain links TRBV28 to TRBJ2-2; TRBD2 agrees at 10 bases. The CDR3 loop spans 15 amino acids. Germline loops: CDR1 MDHEN, CDR2 SYDVKM. V shed 1 base, J shed 10 bases, and the junction held 6 bases outside the gene matches. The CDR3 sequence is CASSLFSGRVQELFF. Incomplete CDR3 DNA: TGTGCCAGCAGTTTATTCAGCGGGAGGGTACAGGAG. The full variable domain, with the rest looked up from reference TRBV28 and TRBJ2-2, is DVKVTQSSRYLVKRTGEKVFLECVQDMDHENMFWYRQDPGLGLRLIYFSYDVKMKEKGDIPEGYSVSREKKERFSLILESASTNQTSMYLCASSLFSGRVQELFFGEGSRLTVL.

As regards this clone: The read is 3 residues too short to cover the CDR3 end, so that end is filled in from the germline J gene. The V call is TRBV30, the J call TRBJ2-5, with 12 positions matching TRBD2. The CDR3 length is 16 residues. Germline V gene sequence: CDR1 GTSNPN, CDR2 SVGIG (reference sequence). V shed 3 bases and J 1 base; nucleotides not matched to a gene: 6. The CDR3 bases that were read are TGTGCCTGGAGGCCCGGGACTAGCGGGCCCCAAGAGACC. Its protein is CAWRPGTSGPQET. The whole CDR3 sequence is CAWRPGTSGPQETQYF.

About this clone itself: Coverage ceases 3 residues before the CDR3 finishes, and the germline J gene fills in the end. V usage is TRBV11-3 and J usage is TRBJ2-3, with TRBD1 identical over 8 bases. The CDR3 is made up of 13 amino acids. The germline V gene has CDR1 SGHNT and CDR2 YENEEA. The J segment lost 8 bases and the V segment lost 1 base, leaving 2 bases of the junction unmatched. This CDR3 is CASSLAGGGTQYF. The sequenced part of the CDR3 DNA is TGTGCCAGCAGCTTAGCAGGGGGCGGTACG. Based on the CDR3 plus reference TRBV11-3 and TRBJ2-3, the full variable domain is EAGVVQSPRYKIIEKKQPVAFWCNPISGHNTLYWYLQNLGQGPELLIRYENEEAVDDSQLPKDRFSAERLKGVDSTLKIQPAELGDSAVYLCASSLAGGGTQYFGPGTRLTVL.

A word on this clone: With the read ending 3 residues before the CDR3 end, the germline J gene is used to fill in that end. This sequence joins TRBV5-1 and TRBJ2-1; 8 bases line up with TRBD2. The CDR3 extends over 17 amino acids. Trimming took 3 bases from V and 3 from J; bases not matched to a gene: 11. Germline loops: CDR1 SGHRS, CDR2 YFSETQ. CDR3 DNA, as far as it was read: TGCGCCAGCAGCTCCACTTCAGCGGGAGTGGTCTACAATGAG. It translates to CASSSTSAGVVYNE. The complete CDR3 protein is CASSSTSAGVVYNEQFF.

Concerning this clone itself: The CDR3 end lies 3 residues beyond the end of the read and is filled in from the germline J gene. The chain uses TRBV2 and TRBJ1-2; maybe TRBD1 (5 bases). Trimming shortened V by 4 bases and J by 0 bases, and 15 bases separated the two germline ends. The CDR3 sequence is 16 residues long. Germline loops: CDR1 SNHLY, CDR2 FYNNEI. This CDR3 is CASSGKGFRSNYGYTF. CDR3 bases read: TGTGCCAGCAGTGGGAAGGGGTTCCGATCTAACTATGGC.

Regarding this clone: The read ends 3 residues shy of where the CDR3 ends; the end is completed using the germline J gene. This chain links TRBV19 with TRBJ2-1; 7 bases agree with TRBD2. The CDR3 consists of 16 residues. V lost 1 base to trimming and J lost 3 bases; unmatched junction nucleotides: 6. Germline V gene data show CDR1 as LNHDA and CDR2 as SQIVND (reference sequence). The covered CDR3 bases are TGTGCCAGTAGTATAGCGCGGGGAGGGTTCTACAATGAG. Amino acids: CASSIARGGFYNE. The whole CDR3 reads CASSIARGGFYNEQFF.